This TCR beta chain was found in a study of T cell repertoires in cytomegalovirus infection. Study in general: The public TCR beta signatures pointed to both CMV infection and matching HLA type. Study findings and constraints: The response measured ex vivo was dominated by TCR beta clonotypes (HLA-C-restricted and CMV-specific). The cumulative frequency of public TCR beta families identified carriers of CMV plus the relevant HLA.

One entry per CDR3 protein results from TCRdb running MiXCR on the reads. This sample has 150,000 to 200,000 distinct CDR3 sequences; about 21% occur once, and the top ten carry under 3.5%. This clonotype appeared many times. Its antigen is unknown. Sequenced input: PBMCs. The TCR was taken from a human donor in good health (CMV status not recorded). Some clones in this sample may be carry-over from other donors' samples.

This CDR3 is CASSLTASGNEETQYF. DNA for the CDR3: TGTGCCAGCAGCTTAACGGCTAGCGGGAACGAAGAGACCCAGTACTTC. The rearrangement links TRBV7-8 to TRBJ2-5, with TRBD2 matching over 9 bases. The junction had 7 bases not matched to a gene; V was cut back by 2 bases and J by 3 bases. Germline V lookup: CDR1 SGHVS, CDR2 FQNEAQ. The CDR3 has 16 residues. The whole variable domain, remainder taken from reference TRBV7-8 and TRBJ2-5, is GAGVSQSPRYKVAKRGQDVALRCDPISGHVSLFWYQQALGQGPEFLTYFQNEAQLDKSGLPSDRFFAERPEGSVSTLKIQRTQQEDSAVYLCASSLTASGNEETQYFGPGTRLLVL.